The present TCR beta chain was sequenced within a study of beta chain features in type 1 diabetes. In its sample, this clone was seen many times. Its antigen is not identified. CD4+ naive, central memory, regulatory and stem cell-like memory subsets were isolated by sorting on CD45RO/CCR7/CD25/CD127/CD95/CD27. General study points: Type 1 diabetes patients had moderately but significantly shorter TCRB CDR3s in all four CD4+ subsets. Whatever favoring of shorter templates PCR might show would apply equally to patients and controls.

The V end was cut by 4 bases, the J end by 0 bases, with 10 bases between. CDR1 and CDR2 (germline): SGHTA, FQGNSA. The CDR3 totals 14 residues. The whole isolated RNA underwent reverse transcription, so sequencing captured expressed TCRB transcripts. About 3.6 million reads was the average for naive, central memory and regulatory T cell samples. This table comes from immunoSEQ multiplex PCR, and its TCRdb copy is limited to in-frame clones, with some not included. The data hold 120,000 or so clones, with 17% observed a single time. The chain combines TRBV7-2 with TRBJ2-7; D is unresolved. Sequencing was carried out using central memory CD4+ T cells from blood. This clonotype was sampled from a man between 18 and 29 years old with type 1 diabetes. The CDR3: CASSSLDVSYEQYF. The DNA for the CDR3 is TGTGCCAGCAGCTCCCTGGACGTCTCCTACGAGCAGTACTTC.